This T cell receptor beta chain was sequenced for a study of T cell repertoires in cytomegalovirus infection. About the research overall: CMV epitopes used comprised recently identified HLA-C-restricted ones and well-studied HLA-B-restricted ones. Matching HLA type, along with CMV infection, was indicated by public TCR beta signatures.

As concerns this clonotype: Its matching antigen is unknown.

From germline, CDR1 is LNHDA and CDR2 SQIVND (reference sequence). CDR3 size: 16 residues. Trimming at V came to 9 bases and at J to 4 bases, leaving 17 bases not matched to a gene. TCRdb reprocessed the reads via MiXCR and lists one record per CDR3 protein. In the table there are roughly 570,000 distinct CDR3 sequences, just under 40% of which are singletons. The chain couples TRBV19 to TRBJ1-2; TRBD1 agrees at 7 bases. The TCR was taken from a human donor in good health (CMV status not recorded). Some clones in this sample may be carry-over from other donors' samples. The material sequenced was cultured PBMCs, taken from culture after CMV antigen stimulation. CDR3 protein: CASDQRRQGGGYGYTF. CDR3 sequence (DNA): TGTGCCAGCGACCAGCGCCGACAGGGCGGCGGCTATGGCTACACCTTC.